The 24 T cell receptor beta chains listed next were all sequenced from one sample in a study of shared T cell receptors in the human thymus. This table comes from immunoSEQ multiplex PCR, and its TCRdb copy is limited to in-frame clones, with some not included. The sample includes roughly 410,000 clones, 85% to 95% of them seen just once. Sequenced material: thymocytes. These receptors were obtained from a human donor.

The V call is TRBV29-1, the J call TRBJ2-3, with 7 nucleotides matching TRBD1. The CDR3 extends over 14 amino acids. Looked up from germline, CDR1 is SQVTM and CDR2 is ANQGSEA. J gave up 2 bases and V 6 bases, and 8 bases lay outside the gene matches. CDR3 amino acids: CSVRDSPNTDTQYF. DNA for the CDR3: TGCAGCGTCCGGGACAGCCCCAACACAGATACGCAGTATTTT.

This chain joins TRBV5-6 and TRBJ2-7, with unresolved D. Germline V lookup: CDR1 SGHDT, CDR2 YYEEEE. The ends were cut back, 3 bases at V and 7 bases at J, with 11 bases in the middle. The CDR3 is 12 amino acids. The CDR3 loop is CASSSYSLEQYF. The CDR3 DNA reads as TGTGCCAGCAGCTCCTACTCCTTAGAGCAGTACTTC.

This clone appeared a single time. In DNA, the CDR3 is TGTGCCAGCAGCCCCCGGGACAGGGAGGATACGCAGTATTTT. It yields the protein CASSPRDREDTQYF. This chain joins TRBV14 and TRBJ2-3; TRBD1 aligns across 9 bases. V trimming: 4 bases; J trimming: 6 bases; junction bases outside the gene matches: 5. Looked up from germline, CDR1 is SGHDN and CDR2 is FVKESK. This CDR3 has 14 amino acids.

The chain has TRBV14 and TRBJ2-3; 9 nucleotides match TRBD2. J lost 3 bases, V lost 7 bases, and 11 bases had no gene match. This CDR3 contains 16 residues. Germline CDR1 reads SGHDN; CDR2 reads FVKESK. The DNA for the CDR3 is TGTGCCAGCACCCCCCGGGCAGCGGGAGGAACAGATACGCAGTATTTT. Protein sequence: CASTPRAAGGTDTQYF.

The chain links TRBV7-8 to TRBJ1-4; TRBD1 is a possible D gene (6 bases). The V gene lost 1 base and the J gene lost 1 base, with 13 bases spanning the gap. The CDR3 has 17 residues. Germline CDR1 is SGHVS and CDR2 is FQNEAQ. CDR3 sequence: CASSLVGRGRTNEKLFF. CDR3 DNA sequence: TGTGCCAGCAGCTTAGTAGGCCGGGGGCGAACTAATGAAAAACTGTTTTTT.

The chain combines TRBV5-1 with TRBJ1-2, with 7 bases fitting TRBD1. After removal of 4 bases from V and 4 bases from J, the junction contained 7 bases not matched to a gene. CDR3 length: 14 residues. Germline V CDR1 and CDR2: SGHRS, YFSETQ. The DNA of the CDR3 is TGCGCCAGCAGCATCCCAGGGGGAATCTATGGCTACACCTTC. It encodes CASSIPGGIYGYTF.

V and J are TRBV5-1 and TRBJ2-1; D possibly corresponds to TRBD1 (6 bases). Trimming removed 4 bases from V and 4 bases from J, with 18 bases in between. This CDR3 region has 16 residues. CDR1 is SGHRS, CDR2 YFSETQ, per germline. The CDR3 DNA is TGCGCCAGCAGCCCCTACCGGGACATTGGTTACAATGAGCAGTTCTTC. It specifies CASSPYRDIGYNEQFF.

CDR3: CASSPRGRGGAFF. The CDR3 DNA reads TGTGCCAGCAGTCCCCGGGGCCGAGGCGGAGCTTTCTTT. This sequence joins TRBV27 and TRBJ1-1, with a possible D match to TRBD1 (5 bases). This CDR3 contains 13 residues. The germline gives CDR1 MNHEY, CDR2 SMNVEV (reference sequence). Trimming removed 5 bases from V and 10 bases from J, with 17 bases in between.

The V call is TRBV9, the J call TRBJ2-3; the match to TRBD2 covers 10 bases. Germline V CDR1 and CDR2: SGDLS, YYNGEE. The CDR3 extends over 17 amino acids. V shed 0 bases, J shed 5 bases, and the junction held 9 bases outside the gene matches. CDR3: CASSVALLAGDGDTQYF. CDR3 sequence (DNA): TGTGCCAGCAGCGTAGCTTTGCTAGCGGGAGATGGAGATACGCAGTATTTT.

The J gene is TRBJ1-5, the V gene TRBV27; the match to TRBD1 covers 7 bases. Germline CDR1 reads MNHEY; CDR2 reads SMNVEV (reference sequence). V shed 5 bases, J shed 4 bases, and the junction held 11 bases outside the gene matches. The CDR3 is made up of 16 amino acids. The CDR3 sequence is CASSPRGGPRNQPQHF. CDR3 nucleotide sequence: TGTGCCAGCAGTCCCAGGGGGGGCCCTAGAAATCAGCCCCAGCATTTT.

The chain combines TRBV19 with TRBJ1-2; 8 positions match TRBD1. V dropped 1 base and J dropped 8; count of bases not matched to a gene: 9. The CDR3 loop spans 15 amino acids. Germline values: CDR1 LNHDA, CDR2 SQIVND (reference sequence). In DNA, the CDR3 is TGTGCCAGTAGTATAGTCATGCAGGGGGCGCCGGGCTACACCTTC. The encoded protein is CASSIVMQGAPGYTF.

The chain is built from TRBV28 and TRBJ2-4, with D possibly TRBD2 on 6 matching bases. The CDR3 sequence is 16 residues long. Germline values: CDR1 MDHEN, CDR2 SYDVKM. V was cut by 0 bases and J by 2 bases, with 11 bases left in between. As DNA, the CDR3 is TGTGCCAGCAGTTTATGGCCAGGGAGGACCAAAAACATTCAGTACTTC. Residues: CASSLWPGRTKNIQYF. The variable domain in full, with the rest retrieved from reference TRBV28 and TRBJ2-4, is DVKVTQSSRYLVKRTGEKVFLECVQDMDHENMFWYRQDPGLGLRLIYFSYDVKMKEKGDIPEGYSVSREKKERFSLILESASTNQTSMYLCASSLWPGRTKNIQYFGAGTRLSVL.

This clone was recorded only once. The rearrangement uses TRBV5-4 and TRBJ1-2, with 7 bases lining up with TRBD1. V shed 1 base, J shed 4 bases, and the junction held 7 bases outside the gene matches. Germline-derived CDR1 and CDR2 are SGHNT and YYREEE (reference sequence). This CDR3 is 15 amino acids long. The CDR3 here is CASSLRGQRGYGYTF. In nucleotides, the CDR3 is TGTGCCAGCAGCTTGCGGGGACAGAGGGGCTATGGCTACACCTTC.

V is TRBV29-1 and J is TRBJ2-7, with 11 nucleotides matching TRBD2. Germline loops: CDR1 SQVTM, CDR2 ANQGSEA. The J segment lost 6 bases and the V segment lost 1 base, leaving 8 bases of the junction unmatched. The CDR3 has 15 residues. The CDR3 DNA sequence: TGCAGCGTTGAAGGGGGGACTAGCGGACCCCTCGAGCAGTACTTC. It specifies CSVEGGTSGPLEQYF.

The CDR3 DNA reads TGTGCCAGCAGTTCAGACAGGGGGAGGGATACGCAGTATTTT. It translates to CASSSDRGRDTQYF. The V and J genes are TRBV28 and TRBJ2-3; TRBD1 matches 9 bases. CDR3 length: 14 residues. The V and J ends lost 4 bases and 6 bases, in that order; junction bases with no gene match: 5. From germline, CDR1 is MDHEN and CDR2 SYDVKM.

This clone was picked up one time. CDR3 residues: CASSPGIRVGLSEQYF. In DNA, the CDR3 is TGTGCCAGCAGCCCCGGGATTCGTGTAGGATTAAGCGAGCAGTACTTC. The rearrangement links TRBV5-4 to TRBJ2-7; tentative D call: TRBD2 (5 bases). V lost 4 bases and J lost 6, with 23 bases in between. CDR3 length equals 16 residues. CDR1 and CDR2 from the germline V gene are SGHNT and YYREEE (reference sequence).

This chain links TRBV27 with TRBJ2-3, with 7 bases lining up with TRBD2. The CDR3 has 15 amino acids. In germline, CDR1 is MNHEY, CDR2 SMNVEV (reference sequence). The trim removed 4 bases at V and 2 bases at J, leaving 6 bases unmatched. The CDR3 coding sequence is TGTGCCAGCAGTTGGGGCCTAGCGGTCACAGATACGCAGTATTTT. The encoded protein is CASSWGLAVTDTQYF.

The table lists this clone with a count of one. V gene TRBV28 combines with J gene TRBJ2-1, with 10 bases that match TRBD1. V shed 5 bases and J 7 bases; nucleotides not matched to a gene: 11. The V gene's germline CDR1 is MDHEN and CDR2 SYDVKM. The CDR3 consists of 16 residues. CDR3 sequence (DNA): TGTGCCAGCAGTGGGGCGGCCGGGACAGGGGAGAATGAGCAGTTCTTC. It codes for CASSGAAGTGENEQFF.

The V call is TRBV19, the J call TRBJ1-2; 7 bases line up with TRBD1. Germline CDR1 reads LNHDA; CDR2 reads SQIVND (reference sequence). J gave up 3 bases and V 4 bases, and 8 bases lay outside the gene matches. This CDR3 has 15 amino acids. DNA of the CDR3: TGTGCCAGTAGTACCCGACAGGGCCACCACTATGGCTACACCTTC. Translation gives CASSTRQGHHYGYTF.

The chain links TRBV7-9 to TRBJ2-7, with no clear D. This CDR3 contains 15 residues. The V gene's germline CDR1 is SEHNR and CDR2 FQNEAQ (reference sequence). The V end was cut by 6 bases, the J end by 0 bases, with 15 bases between. This CDR3 reads CASSQNYAPSYEQYF. The DNA of the CDR3 is TGTGCCAGCAGTCAGAACTACGCCCCCTCCTACGAGCAGTACTTC.

The V call is TRBV14, the J call TRBJ2-1; D may correspond to TRBD1 or TRBD2 (5 bases each). The CDR3 covers 14 residues. V was shortened by 4 bases and J by 3 bases, with 10 bases between the two germline ends. CDR1 SGHDN and CDR2 FVKESK come from the germline V gene. The CDR3 region is CASSPPGSYNEQFF. Here the CDR3 DNA reads TGTGCCAGCAGCCCCCCAGGGAGCTACAATGAGCAGTTCTTC. The full variable domain, its missing parts supplied by reference TRBV14 and TRBJ2-1, is EAGVTQFPSHSVIEKGQTVTLRCDPISGHDNLYWYRRVMGKEIKFLLHFVKESKQDESGMPNNRFLAERTGGTYSTLKVQPAELEDSGVYFCASSPPGSYNEQFFGPGTRLTVL.

The V call is TRBV28, the J call TRBJ2-3, with 12 bases identical to TRBD2. The CDR3 consists of 19 residues. Per germline, CDR1 MDHEN and CDR2 SYDVKM. V lost 4 bases, J lost 3 bases, and 14 bases stayed unmatched. CDR3 in DNA: TGTGCCAGCAGTTCGATGGAACTAGCGGGAGGAGCGTTTACAGATACGCAGTATTTT. It specifies CASSSMELAGGAFTDTQYF.

This clone was seen once. The rearrangement joins TRBV19 to TRBJ1-5, with D possibly TRBD1 on 5 matching bases. CDR1 LNHDA and CDR2 SQIVND come from the germline V gene (reference sequence). With 8 bases removed from V and 0 bases from J, the gap between germline ends came to 11 bases. The CDR3 is made up of 14 amino acids. CDR3 region: CASLGAGSNQPQHF. The CDR3, as DNA: TGTGCCAGTTTAGGGGCCGGTAGCAATCAGCCCCAGCATTTT.

This chain links TRBV5-1 with TRBJ1-2, with TRBD1 matching over 10 bases. J was trimmed by 5 bases and V by 6 bases; bases with no gene match: 4. The CDR3 covers 13 residues. Germline lookup yields CDR1 SGHRS and CDR2 YFSETQ. The CDR3 reads CASTGTGEYGYTF. CDR3 nucleotides: TGCGCCAGCACCGGGACAGGGGAGTATGGCTACACCTTC.